These 5 T cell receptor beta chains originate from one sample sequenced in a study of T-cell memory formation after mild COVID-19. TCRdb re-called the 5' RACE reads with MiXCR, one entry per CDR3 protein. This table holds approximately 290,000 distinct CDR3 sequences, about 16% found once. The material sequenced was PBMCs or a T cell subset sorted from them (not recorded which). The receptors here all came from a young man who had mild COVID-19 (a few samples of this study predate the infection). Cell type and time point are not known.

This clonotype has a handful of counts. V gene TRBV7-2 combines with J gene TRBJ2-5; D might be TRBD2 (6 bases). The CDR3 runs 14 residues. Trimming cost V 2 bases and J 4 bases, with 11 bases left between them. Germline loops: CDR1 SGHTA, CDR2 FQGNSA. This CDR3 reads CASSLSRGGETQYF. The CDR3 DNA is TGTGCCAGCAGCTTATCCCGGGGAGGAGAGACCCAGTACTTC.

The chain uses TRBV12-3 or TRBV12-4 and TRBJ1-5; 7 positions match TRBD1. The length of the CDR3 is 13 residues. V gave up 5 bases and J gave up 3 bases; unmatched junction bases: 1. CDR3: CASSQGDNQPQHF. CDR3 nucleotide sequence: TGTGCCAGCAGTCAGGGGGACAATCAGCCCCAGCATTTT.

This clonotype was seen a handful of times. This chain connects TRBV4-3 to TRBJ1-4, with 7 bases aligning to TRBD1. Germline-derived CDR1 and CDR2 are LGHNA and YSLEER. The CDR3 loop spans 14 amino acids. V gave up 0 bases and J gave up 10 bases; unmatched junction bases: 5. This CDR3 is CASSQDRGARKLFF. CDR3 nucleotide sequence: TGCGCCAGCAGCCAAGACAGGGGGGCGCGAAAACTGTTTTTT.

This chain uses TRBV4-2 with TRBJ1-1; 7 bases are shared with TRBD1. The CDR3 is 16 amino acids. Germline lookup yields CDR1 LGHNA and CDR2 YNFKEQ. Trimming cost V 1 base and J 4 bases; bases outside gene matches: 9. The DNA of the CDR3 is TGTGCCAGCAGCCAAGGAGGGGGCAGCCAGATCACTGAAGCTTTCTTT. The encoded protein is CASSQGGGSQITEAFF.

V and J are TRBV28 and TRBJ2-5; D could derive from TRBD1 or TRBD2 (5 bases each). V was shortened by 6 bases and J by 5 bases, with 19 bases between the two germline ends. Germline CDR1 is MDHEN and CDR2 is SYDVKM. CDR3 length equals 15 residues. The CDR3 bases are TGTGCCAGCAGATCAGGGTCTGCGGGTGGGGAGACCCAGTACTTC. As protein: CASRSGSAGGETQYF.